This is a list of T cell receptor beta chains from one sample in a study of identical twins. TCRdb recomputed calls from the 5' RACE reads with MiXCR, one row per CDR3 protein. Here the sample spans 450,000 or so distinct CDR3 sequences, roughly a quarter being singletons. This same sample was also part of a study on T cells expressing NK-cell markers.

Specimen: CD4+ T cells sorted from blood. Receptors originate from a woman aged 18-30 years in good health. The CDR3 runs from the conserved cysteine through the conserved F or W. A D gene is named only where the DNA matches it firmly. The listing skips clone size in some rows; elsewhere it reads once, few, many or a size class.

CDR3: CASSDYGEAFF
DNA: TGTGCCAGCAGTGATTATGGGGAAGCTTTCTTT
J: TRBJ1-1
length: 11
size: NA
D: NA
V: TRBV2

CDR3: CASSFGGDSQDEQYF
DNA: TGCGCCAGCAGCTTTGGAGGGGATTCCCAGGACGAGCAGTACTTC
J: TRBJ2-7
length: 15
size: few
D: NA
V: TRBV5-1

CDR3: CASSSGMLAGSSYNEQFF
DNA: TGTGCCAGCAGCTCAGGGATGCTAGCGGGTAGCTCCTACAATGAGCAGTTCTTC
J: TRBJ2-1
length: 18
size: NA
D: TRBD2
V: TRBV7-6

CDR3: CASSLRPDGTEAFF
DNA: TGTGCCAGCAGCCTTCGACCGGACGGCACTGAAGCTTTCTTT
J: TRBJ1-1
length: 14
size: few
D: NA
V: TRBV9

CDR3: CARRGELFF
DNA: TGTGCCAGACGGGGGGAGCTGTTTTTT
J: TRBJ2-2
length: 9
size: NA
D: NA
V: TRBV7-8

CDR3: CSVGGTANSPLHF
DNA: TGCAGCGTCGGAGGGACAGCTAATTCACCCCTCCACTTT
J: TRBJ1-6
length: 13
size: few
D: TRBD1
V: TRBV29-1

CDR3: CASSLPGPGELFF
DNA: TGTGCCAGCAGCCTCCCGGGGCCCGGGGAGCTGTTTTTT
J: TRBJ2-2
length: 13
size: NA
D: NA
V: TRBV7-2

CDR3: CSAGIGQGGYTF
DNA: TGCAGTGCTGGTATTGGCCAAGGAGGCTACACCTTC
J: TRBJ1-2
length: 12
size: NA
D: NA
V: TRBV20-1

CDR3: CSATLGGRAEAFF
DNA: TGCAGTGCGACTTTGGGGGGGCGCGCTGAAGCTTTCTTT
J: TRBJ1-1
length: 13
size: NA
D: NA
V: TRBV20-1

CDR3: CASSATASPEAFF
DNA: TGTGCCAGCAGCGCAACGGCGAGTCCTGAAGCTTTCTTT
J: TRBJ1-1
length: 13
size: few
D: NA
V: TRBV3-1

CDR3: CASSYTKAGGPNYGYTF
DNA: TGTGCCAGCAGTTACACGAAAGCCGGGGGACCCAACTATGGCTACACCTTC
J: TRBJ1-2
length: 17
size: NA
D: NA
V: TRBV6-5

CDR3: CASSLIERAYEQYF
DNA: TGTGCCAGCAGCTTAATTGAGCGGGCCTACGAGCAGTACTTC
J: TRBJ2-7
length: 14
size: NA
D: NA
V: TRBV11-2

CDR3: CAWSLSRDEAFF
DNA: TGTGCCTGGAGTCTATCGAGGGATGAAGCTTTCTTT
J: TRBJ1-1
length: 12
size: few
D: NA
V: TRBV30

CDR3: CASRAYTEAFF
DNA: TGTGCCAGCAGGGCATACACTGAAGCTTTCTTT
J: TRBJ1-1
length: 11
size: NA
D: NA
V: TRBV6-2/TRBV6-3

CDR3: CASRRGSYNEQFF
DNA: TGCGCCAGCAGGCGGGGATCCTACAATGAGCAGTTCTTC
J: TRBJ2-1
length: 13
size: many
D: NA
V: TRBV6-1

CDR3: CASSFDTRADTQYF
DNA: TGTGCCAGCAGCTTCGATACGAGAGCAGATACGCAGTATTTT
J: TRBJ2-3
length: 14
size: NA
D: NA
V: TRBV5-6

CDR3: CSARVLWGELFF
DNA: TGCAGTGCCCGAGTGTTATGGGGGGAGCTGTTTTTT
J: TRBJ2-2
length: 12
size: NA
D: NA
V: TRBV20-1

CDR3: CASSLGGNGNQPQHF
DNA: TGTGCCAGCAGCTTAGGGGGAAATGGCAATCAGCCCCAGCATTTT
J: TRBJ1-5
length: 15
size: few
D: NA
V: TRBV7-6

CDR3: CASSPQGQIIAKNIQYF
DNA: TGCGCCAGCAGCCCTCAGGGACAGATTATAGCCAAAAACATTCAGTACTTC
J: TRBJ2-4
length: 17
size: NA
D: TRBD1
V: TRBV5-1

CDR3: CASSWTGQPQHF
DNA: TGTGCCAGCAGCTGGACAGGTCAGCCCCAGCATTTT
J: TRBJ1-5
length: 12
size: NA
D: TRBD1
V: TRBV11-2

CDR3: CASRLAGEDEQFF
DNA: TGTGCCAGCAGACTAGCGGGAGAGGATGAGCAGTTCTTC
J: TRBJ2-1
length: 13
size: few
D: TRBD2
V: TRBV5-5

CDR3: CASSQELDSSYNEQFF
DNA: TGTGCCAGCAGCCAAGAACTCGACAGCTCCTACAATGAGCAGTTCTTC
J: TRBJ2-1
length: 16
size: few
D: NA
V: TRBV14

CDR3: CASSVRASPYEQYF
DNA: TGTGCCAGCAGCGTTAGAGCTAGCCCCTACGAGCAGTACTTC
J: TRBJ2-7
length: 14
size: once
D: NA
V: TRBV9

CDR3: CSARDSGDTEAFF
DNA: TGCAGTGCTAGAGATAGCGGGGACACTGAAGCTTTCTTT
J: TRBJ1-1
length: 13
size: NA
D: NA
V: TRBV20-1

CDR3: CASTRASMADTQYF
DNA: TGTGCCAGCACGAGGGCAAGTATGGCAGATACGCAGTATTTT
J: TRBJ2-3
length: 14
size: few
D: NA
V: TRBV6-1

CDR3: CASSFRLAEPNEQFF
DNA: TGTGCCAGCAGTTTTAGGCTAGCGGAGCCCAATGAGCAGTTCTTC
J: TRBJ2-1
length: 15
size: NA
D: TRBD2
V: TRBV12-3/TRBV12-4

CDR3: CAISDSRSGGEQYF
DNA: TGTGCCATCAGTGATTCGAGGTCGGGAGGCGAGCAGTACTTC
J: TRBJ2-7
length: 14
size: NA
D: TRBD2
V: TRBV10-3

CDR3: CASSLKAFSYNEQFF
DNA: TGTGCCAGCAGCTTGAAAGCGTTTTCCTACAATGAGCAGTTCTTC
J: TRBJ2-1
length: 15
size: few
D: NA
V: TRBV5-8

CDR3: CASSRGPNQETQYF
DNA: TGTGCCAGCAGCCGGGGGCCAAATCAAGAGACCCAGTACTTC
J: TRBJ2-5
length: 14
size: few
D: NA
V: TRBV6-1

CDR3: CASSPPTSYNEQFF
DNA: TGTGCCAGCTCACCCCCCACATCTTACAATGAGCAGTTCTTC
J: TRBJ2-1
length: 14
size: few
D: NA
V: TRBV18

CDR3: CSVVGASGGFTADTQYF
DNA: TGCAGCGTTGTGGGGGCTAGCGGGGGTTTTACAGCAGATACGCAGTATTTT
J: TRBJ2-3
length: 17
size: NA
D: TRBD2
V: TRBV29-1

CDR3: CAISESGARAYGYTF
DNA: TGTGCCATCAGTGAGTCGGGGGCCAGGGCCTATGGCTACACCTTC
J: TRBJ1-2
length: 15
size: few
D: NA
V: TRBV10-3

CDR3: CATSRAPGLAGGPDEQFF
DNA: TGTGCCACCAGCAGAGCCCCCGGACTAGCGGGAGGGCCCGATGAGCAGTTCTTC
J: TRBJ2-1
length: 18
size: NA
D: TRBD2
V: TRBV15

CDR3: CATSREGGANYGYTF
DNA: TGTGCCACCAGCAGAGAAGGGGGAGCTAACTATGGCTACACCTTC
J: TRBJ1-2
length: 15
size: many
D: NA
V: TRBV15

CDR3: CASMGGREGNEQFF
DNA: TGCGCCAGCATGGGCGGGAGGGAAGGTAATGAGCAGTTCTTC
J: TRBJ2-1
length: 14
size: few
D: TRBD2
V: TRBV5-1

CDR3: CASSMGVAYNEQFF
DNA: TGTGCCAGTAGTATGGGGGTAGCCTACAATGAGCAGTTCTTC
J: TRBJ2-1
length: 14
size: NA
D: NA
V: TRBV19

CDR3: CATSTPSTGESEFF
DNA: TGTGCCACCAGCACCCCTTCAACGGGAGAAAGTGAGTTCTTC
J: TRBJ2-1
length: 14
size: many
D: NA
V: TRBV15

CDR3: CASSSRTSGVGNEQFF
DNA: TGCGCCAGCAGCTCCCGGACTAGCGGGGTCGGGAATGAGCAGTTCTTC
J: TRBJ2-1
length: 16
size: NA
D: TRBD2
V: TRBV4-1

CDR3: CASSFVGLGRTEAFF
DNA: TGTGCCAGCAGCTTTGTAGGTCTGGGGAGAACTGAAGCTTTCTTT
J: TRBJ1-1
length: 15
size: NA
D: NA
V: TRBV7-9

CDR3: CASKGWTSGLREQFF
DNA: TGCGCCAGCAAAGGGTGGACTAGCGGGCTTCGGGAGCAGTTCTTC
J: TRBJ2-1
length: 15
size: few
D: TRBD2
V: TRBV10-2

CDR3: CARGQRETQYF
DNA: TGTGCCAGGGGACAGAGAGAGACCCAGTACTTC
J: TRBJ2-5
length: 11
size: NA
D: TRBD1
V: TRBV19

CDR3: CASTQRDGAGELFF
DNA: TGTGCCAGCACCCAAAGGGACGGCGCCGGGGAGCTGTTTTTT
J: TRBJ2-2
length: 14
size: NA
D: NA
V: TRBV7-3

CDR3: CSARRATQNTEAFF
DNA: TGCAGTGCTAGAAGGGCCACTCAGAACACTGAAGCTTTCTTT
J: TRBJ1-1
length: 14
size: few
D: NA
V: TRBV20-1

CDR3: CASSPRDRGSTTEAFF
DNA: TGCGCCAGCAGTCCTCGGGACAGGGGGTCGACCACTGAAGCTTTCTTT
J: TRBJ1-1
length: 16
size: NA
D: TRBD1
V: TRBV10-2

CDR3: CASTGGSNEKLFF
DNA: TGTGCCTCCACGGGGGGCTCTAATGAAAAACTGTTTTTT
J: TRBJ1-4
length: 13
size: few
D: NA
V: TRBV10-3

CDR3: CASSLGTVSSYNEQFF
DNA: TGTGCCAGCAGCTTGGGGACAGTAAGCTCCTACAATGAGCAGTTCTTC
J: TRBJ2-1
length: 16
size: few
D: NA
V: TRBV5-5

CDR3: CASSLRDRGNYGYTF
DNA: TGTGCCAGCAGCTTGAGGGACAGGGGAAACTATGGCTACACCTTC
J: TRBJ1-2
length: 15
size: once
D: TRBD1
V: TRBV5-6

CDR3: CASSPESDYGYTF
DNA: TGTGCCAGCAGCCCGGAGAGCGACTATGGCTACACCTTC
J: TRBJ1-2
length: 13
size: NA
D: NA
V: TRBV6-1

CDR3: CASSLEPPSYEQYF
DNA: TGTGCCAGCAGCTTAGAACCGCCGTCCTACGAGCAGTACTTC
J: TRBJ2-7
length: 14
size: few
D: NA
V: TRBV7-2